These 23 T cell receptor beta chains originate from one sample sequenced in a study of long-term antiretroviral therapy in people with HIV. The run of the v3.0 immunoSEQ assay was at survey level. Here immunoSEQ multiplex PCR was the method, and the copy in TCRdb shows in-frame clones only, minus some. The profile shows tens of thousands of clones, 70% to 90% of them singletons. The source was unsorted PBMCs, collected 1.1 years after starting antiretroviral therapy. The origin of the receptors is a young man with HIV.

The rearrangement joins TRBV5-6 to TRBJ2-7; 10 bases align to TRBD2. J was trimmed by 6 bases and V by 4 bases; bases with no gene match: 13. The germline gives CDR1 SGHDT, CDR2 YYEEEE. The CDR3 runs 16 residues. CDR3 region: CASSAIPASGGGEQYF. CDR3 DNA sequence: TGTGCCAGCAGCGCGATCCCGGCTAGCGGGGGTGGCGAGCAGTACTTC.

The rearrangement joins TRBV5-4 to TRBJ2-4, with a weak D call TRBD2 (6 bases). CDR1 is SGHNT, CDR2 YYREEE, per germline (reference sequence). This CDR3 has 12 residues. Deletions cut 4 bases from V and 5 bases from J, with 7 bases between. CDR3 region: CASSPGENIQYF. Here the CDR3 DNA reads TGTGCCAGCAGCCCGGGGGAAAACATTCAGTACTTC.

This chain links TRBV10-3 with TRBJ1-4, with 8 nucleotides matching TRBD1. CDR1 is ENHRY, CDR2 SYGVKD, per germline. This CDR3 is built from 13 residues. V lost 4 bases to trimming and J lost 5 bases; unmatched junction nucleotides: 0. CDR3 loop: CAISGQGNEKLFF. Here the CDR3 DNA reads TGTGCCATCAGTGGACAGGGGAATGAAAAACTGTTTTTT.

This rearrangement joins TRBV6-5 to TRBJ2-5; the D gene could be TRBD1 or TRBD2 (7 bases each). The CDR3 extends over 14 amino acids. Trimming pared 2 bases from V and 6 bases from J, leaving 13 bases between. The germline CDR1 and CDR2 sequences are MNHEY and SVGAGI. The CDR3 region is CASSYGEGAKTQYF. CDR3 DNA sequence: TGTGCCAGCAGTTACGGGGAGGGGGCGAAGACCCAGTACTTC.

This clone was seen only once. This chain links TRBV6-1 with TRBJ1-6; D remains ambiguous. This CDR3 comprises 13 residues. The V end lost 3 bases, the J end lost 6 bases, and 6 bases lay between the germline ends. Germline loops: CDR1 MNHNS, CDR2 SASEGT. CDR3 bases: TGTGCCAGCAGTGACTATTCTAATTCACCCCTCCACTTT. This encodes CASSDYSNSPLHF.

The CDR3 nucleotides are TGTGCCATTATCCGGTGTCAGCCCCAGCATTTT. Protein: CAIIRCQPQHF. This rearrangement joins TRBV19 to TRBJ1-5; D gene unclear. This CDR3 is built from 11 residues. Germline loops: CDR1 LNHDA, CDR2 SQIVND (reference sequence). The V gene lost 10 bases and the J gene lost 6 bases, with 10 bases spanning the gap.

The rearrangement links TRBV18 to TRBJ1-5; D perhaps matches TRBD1 (6 bases). Germline CDR1 reads KGHSH; CDR2 reads LQKENI. This CDR3 comprises 15 residues. The V and J ends lost 1 base and 3 bases respectively, with 10 bases between them. In DNA form, the CDR3 reads TGTGCCAGCTCACCACAGACAGGACCCAATCAGCCCCAGCATTTT. It translates to CASSPQTGPNQPQHF.

This sequence joins TRBV5-1 and TRBJ2-2; tentatively, D is TRBD1 or TRBD2 (5 bases each). The CDR3 spans 15 residues. Germline V gives CDR1 SGHRS, CDR2 YFSETQ. Deletions cut 4 bases from V and 5 bases from J, with 15 bases between. CDR3 in amino acids: CASSGAGASTGELFF. In DNA form, the CDR3 reads TGCGCCAGCAGCGGGGCCGGGGCTTCTACCGGGGAGCTGTTTTTT.

The chain links TRBV27 to TRBJ1-1, with 7 bases fitting TRBD1. The CDR3 totals 13 residues. Per the germline V gene, CDR1 is MNHEY and CDR2 is SMNVEV (reference sequence). With V trimmed by 9 bases and J by 5 bases, 9 bases remained unmatched. CDR3 loop: CASLTGAGTEAFF. The DNA of the CDR3 is TGTGCCAGTCTAACAGGGGCTGGGACTGAAGCTTTCTTT.

The chain couples TRBV28 to TRBJ2-3; TRBD2 agrees at 8 bases. The V and J ends lost 6 bases and 2 bases, in that order; junction bases with no gene match: 10. Germline V lookup: CDR1 MDHEN, CDR2 SYDVKM. This CDR3 is built from 16 residues. CDR3 in amino acids: CASSPPAGEDTDTQYF. The CDR3 DNA is TGTGCCAGCAGCCCCCCAGCGGGAGAGGACACAGATACGCAGTATTTT.

This clone was seen a few times. The V call is TRBV13, the J call TRBJ1-4; D uncertain. V lost 5 bases and J lost 6, with 7 bases in between. The CDR3 is 12 residues long. Germline CDR1 is PRHDT and CDR2 is FYEKMQ (reference sequence). CDR3 sequence reads: CASSREDEKLFF. CDR3 DNA: TGTGCCAGCAGCCGGGAGGATGAAAAACTGTTTTTT.

V is TRBV4-1 and J is TRBJ2-2; 12 bases match TRBD2. The CDR3 loop spans 18 amino acids. CDR1 is MGHRA and CDR2 is YSYEKL in the germline V gene. V lost 1 base and J lost 2; bases outside the gene matches: 5. The CDR3 DNA reads TGCGCCAGCAGCCAAGGCGCTAGCGGGGGGGTCAACACCGGGGAGCTGTTTTTT. This gives the protein CASSQGASGGVNTGELFF.

The chain links TRBV5-6 to TRBJ1-2, with D maybe TRBD1 (5 bases). With 4 bases removed from V and 6 bases from J, the gap between germline ends came to 16 bases. The CDR3 runs 14 residues. Germline V lookup: CDR1 SGHDT, CDR2 YYEEEE. The DNA for the CDR3 is TGTGCCAGCAGCGCGGCGGGGCACGGGGATGGCTACACCTTC. Its protein product is CASSAAGHGDGYTF.

CDR3 nucleotide sequence: TGTGCCAGCAGTTTCGCGCCGGGACAGGGAATCGGGGAGCTGTTTTTT. Its translation is CASSFAPGQGIGELFF. This rearrangement joins TRBV27 to TRBJ2-2, with 9 positions matching TRBD1. Per the germline V gene, CDR1 is MNHEY and CDR2 is SMNVEV (reference sequence). Losses at the gene ends were 3 bases for V and 7 bases for J; bases not matched to a gene: 9. This CDR3 is built from 16 residues.

The J gene is TRBJ1-1, the V gene TRBV5-5; no clear D. Between the trimmed V and J ends, which lost 8 bases and 1 base, there was a span of 3 bases. The CDR3 runs to 10 residues. Looked up from germline, CDR1 is SGHKS and CDR2 is YYEKEE (reference sequence). For the CDR3, the DNA is TGTGCCAGAAAGAACACTGAAGCTTTCTTT. It codes for CARKNTEAFF.

V is TRBV6-5 and J is TRBJ1-2, with 9 bases aligning to TRBD1. CDR3 length equals 13 residues. From germline, CDR1 is MNHEY and CDR2 SVGAGI. V shed 4 bases and J 6 bases; nucleotides not matched to a gene: 3. DNA of the CDR3: TGTGCCAGCAGTTCCACAGGGGGCCATGGCTACACCTTC. Translation gives CASSSTGGHGYTF.

The V and J genes are TRBV28 and TRBJ2-6; no definite D call. The V gene lost 7 bases and the J gene lost 9 bases, with 16 bases spanning the gap. CDR1 and CDR2 (germline): MDHEN, SYDVKM. This CDR3 comprises 14 residues. The CDR3 bases are TGTGCCAGCAAAGGCTCCCCCGGGCGCAACGTCCTGACTTTC. This translates into CASKGSPGRNVLTF. Based on the CDR3 plus reference TRBV28 and TRBJ2-6, the full variable domain is DVKVTQSSRYLVKRTGEKVFLECVQDMDHENMFWYRQDPGLGLRLIYFSYDVKMKEKGDIPEGYSVSREKKERFSLILESASTNQTSMYLCASKGSPGRNVLTFGAGSRLTVL.

The gene calls are TRBV7-2 and TRBJ2-7, with D possibly being TRBD1 (5 bases). Germline CDR1 and CDR2: SGHTA and FQGNSA. The CDR3 contains 14 residues. The V end lost 0 bases, the J end lost 3 bases, and 9 bases lay between the germline ends. CDR3 amino acids: CASSLAQGFYEQYF. The CDR3 DNA reads as TGTGCCAGCAGCTTAGCCCAGGGATTCTACGAGCAGTACTTC.

J is TRBJ1-2 and V is TRBV5-1, with no clear D. V lost 1 base to trimming and J lost 6 bases, with 10 bases between them. Per germline, CDR1 SGHRS and CDR2 YFSETQ. The CDR3 contains 13 residues. The CDR3 here is CASSLSHTDGYTF. For the CDR3, the DNA is TGCGCCAGCAGCTTGAGCCACACCGATGGCTACACCTTC.

V usage is TRBV27 and J usage is TRBJ2-1; D perhaps matches TRBD1 (5 bases). Trimming stripped 2 bases from V and 7 bases from J, with 15 bases between. CDR3 size: 15 residues. Germline-derived CDR1 and CDR2 are MNHEY and SMNVEV (reference sequence). The CDR3: CASSLVGHLRNEQFF. CDR3 in DNA: TGTGCCAGCAGTTTAGTTGGACACTTGAGGAATGAGCAGTTCTTC.

The chain recombines TRBV5-4 with TRBJ2-7; tentatively, D is TRBD2 (5 bases). CDR1 is SGHNT and CDR2 is YYREEE in the germline V gene (reference sequence). V was pared by 3 bases and J by 2 bases, with 18 bases between. The CDR3 length is 16 residues. Here the CDR3 DNA reads TGTGCCAGCAGCTCGGGCGGAGGCGGCCCTCCCTACGAGCAGTACTTC. It specifies CASSSGGGGPPYEQYF. Filled out from reference TRBV5-4 and TRBJ2-7, the complete variable domain reads ETGVTQSPTHLIKTRGQQVTLRCSSQSGHNTVSWYQQALGQGPQFIFQYYREEENGRGNFPPRFSGLQFPNYSSELNVNALELDDSALYLCASSSGGGGPPYEQYFGPGTRLTVT.

This chain connects TRBV5-6 to TRBJ1-2, with D possibly TRBD1 on 5 matching bases. Looked up from germline, CDR1 is SGHDT and CDR2 is YYEEEE. The V and J ends lost 0 bases and 0 bases respectively, with 18 bases between them. The CDR3 sequence is 18 residues long. CDR3 in DNA: TGTGCCAGCAGCTTGGACGGCCGTCGACAGCCAACTAACTATGGCTACACCTTC. It specifies CASSLDGRRQPTNYGYTF.

The chain is built from TRBV7-6 and TRBJ1-2, with 10 positions matching TRBD1. This CDR3 is 13 amino acids long. Germline trimming cut 5 bases from V and 7 bases from J; bases unmatched to any gene: 4. Germline CDR1 SGHVS, CDR2 FNYEAQ. CDR3 in amino acids: CASSPWDRGGYTF. CDR3 DNA: TGTGCCAGCAGCCCATGGGACAGGGGTGGCTACACCTTC.